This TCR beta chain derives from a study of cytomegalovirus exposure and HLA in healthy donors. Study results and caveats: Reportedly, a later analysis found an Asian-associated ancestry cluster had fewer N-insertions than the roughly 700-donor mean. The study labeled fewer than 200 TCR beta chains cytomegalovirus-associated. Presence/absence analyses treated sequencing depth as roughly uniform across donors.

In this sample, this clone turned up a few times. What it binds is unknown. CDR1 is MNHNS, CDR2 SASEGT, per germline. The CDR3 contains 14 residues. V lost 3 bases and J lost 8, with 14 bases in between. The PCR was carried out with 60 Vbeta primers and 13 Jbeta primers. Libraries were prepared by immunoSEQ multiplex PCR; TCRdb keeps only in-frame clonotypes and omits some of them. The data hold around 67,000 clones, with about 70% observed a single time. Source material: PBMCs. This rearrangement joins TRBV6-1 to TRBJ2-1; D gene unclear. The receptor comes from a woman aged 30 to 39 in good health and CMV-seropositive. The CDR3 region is CASSEGDPSDEQFF. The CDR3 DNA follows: TGTGCCAGCAGTGAGGGCGACCCCTCGGATGAGCAGTTCTTC.